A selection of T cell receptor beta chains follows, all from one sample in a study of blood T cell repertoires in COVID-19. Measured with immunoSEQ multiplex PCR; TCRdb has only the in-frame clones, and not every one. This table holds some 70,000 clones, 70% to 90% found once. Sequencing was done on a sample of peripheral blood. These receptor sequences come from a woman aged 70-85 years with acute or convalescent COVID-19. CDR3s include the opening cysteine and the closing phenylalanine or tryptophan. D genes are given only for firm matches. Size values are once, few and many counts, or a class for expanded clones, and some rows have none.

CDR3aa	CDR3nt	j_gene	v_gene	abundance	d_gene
CASSFLGQYNEQFF	TGTGCCAGCAGCTTCCTGGGACAGTACAATGAGCAGTTCTTC	TRBJ2-1	TRBV5-6	NA	TRBD1
CASIHGLRRTEAFF	TGTGCCAGCATACACGGACTCCGGAGGACTGAAGCTTTCTTT	TRBJ1-1	TRBV28	few	NA
CASSEGTGDDYGYTF	TGTGCCAGCAGTGAAGGGACAGGCGACGACTATGGCTACACCTTC	TRBJ1-2	TRBV6-1	NA	TRBD1
CASSLGWKRTPYEQYF	TGTGCCAGCAGCTTAGGGTGGAAGCGGACCCCCTACGAGCAGTACTTC	TRBJ2-7	TRBV7-8	NA	NA
CASSWDTLYEQYF	TGTGCCAGTAGTTGGGACACTTTATACGAGCAGTACTTC	TRBJ2-7	TRBV19	NA	NA
CASSAQGDTEAFF	TGTGCCAGCAGCGCGCAGGGGGACACTGAAGCTTTCTTT	TRBJ1-1	TRBV9	NA	TRBD1
CASSVGQGGQETQYF	TGTGCCAGCAGTGTAGGACAGGGTGGGCAAGAGACCCAGTACTTC	TRBJ2-5	TRBV2	NA	TRBD1
CASSSRDKTPLHF	TGTGCCAGCAGCTCCCGGGATAAAACACCCCTCCACTTT	TRBJ1-6	TRBV9	NA	NA
CASSRQGASTDTQYF	TGTGCCAGCAGCCGACAGGGGGCTAGCACAGATACGCAGTATTTT	TRBJ2-3	TRBV5-4	NA	TRBD1
CASSLASRNYEQYF	TGTGCCAGCAGCCTCGCTAGTAGGAACTACGAGCAGTACTTC	TRBJ2-7	TRBV3-1/TRBV3-2	few	NA
CASSAKSGDSFNQPQHF	TGTGCCAGCAGCGCCAAATCCGGGGACAGTTTCAATCAGCCCCAGCATTTT	TRBJ1-5	TRBV7-9	NA	TRBD1
CASSPRDRKANEQFF	TGTGCCAGCAGCCCCCGGGACAGGAAGGCCAATGAGCAGTTCTTC	TRBJ2-1	TRBV9	once	TRBD1
CASSQAVRGQGAAGEKLFF	TGTGCCAGCAGCCAAGCGGTTAGGGGACAGGGGGCTGCTGGTGAAAAACTGTTTTTT	TRBJ1-4	TRBV4-2	NA	TRBD1
CASSLTSRTGELFF	TGTGCCAGCAGCCTGACTAGCCGCACCGGGGAGCTGTTTTTT	TRBJ2-2	TRBV9	NA	TRBD2
CASSLMAWERNNSPLHF	TGTGCCAGCAGCTTAATGGCCTGGGAGCGTAATAATTCACCCCTCCACTTT	TRBJ1-6	TRBV7-2	once	NA
CASSQAAGRTEAFF	TGTGCCAGCAGCCAAGCTGCAGGTCGCACTGAAGCTTTCTTT	TRBJ1-1	TRBV3-1/TRBV3-2	NA	NA
CSVTGGSGYEQYF	TGCAGCGTGACAGGGGGCTCAGGCTACGAGCAGTACTTC	TRBJ2-7	TRBV29-1	NA	TRBD1
CASSVSTGGADNSPLHF	TGTGCCAGTAGTGTTTCCACAGGGGGCGCCGATAATTCACCCCTCCACTTT	TRBJ1-6	TRBV19	NA	TRBD1
CASSSYNSPLHF	TGTGCCAGCAGTTCTTATAATTCACCCCTCCACTTT	TRBJ1-6	TRBV27	NA	NA
CASSSPYLAGGSATENTQYF	TGTGCCAGCAGCTCCCCTTATTTAGCGGGAGGGTCCGCGACGGAAAATACGCAGTATTTT	TRBJ2-3	TRBV13	NA	TRBD2
CASNPTGTDYGYTF	TGTGCCAGCAACCCAACCGGGACAGACTATGGCTACACCTTC	TRBJ1-2	TRBV5-6	NA	TRBD1
CASSALSTDTQYF	TGTGCCAGCAGCGCCCTAAGCACAGATACGCAGTATTTT	TRBJ2-3	TRBV9	NA	NA
CASRVTRGADTQYF	TGTGCCAGCCGTGTGACGCGGGGCGCAGATACGCAGTATTTT	TRBJ2-3	TRBV11-2	NA	NA